The TCR beta chain under discussion was sequenced for a study of ipilimumab plus nivolumab after autologous stem cell transplantation. Data came from immunoSEQ multiplex PCR; TCRdb stores just in-frame clones and leaves some out. Of 84,000 or so clones in the sample, over 80% were seen once. The CDR3 has 17 residues. The sample was PBMCs, taken in a trial of ipilimumab plus nivolumab as post-transplant consolidation. The clonotype was recovered from a male donor with diffuse large B-cell lymphoma. The chain employs TRBV21-1 and TRBJ2-1. TRBV21-1 is noted as a pseudogene. The chain's CDR3 is CASTSRPDPKSHNEQFF. CDR3 bases: TGTGCCAGCACCTCCCGACCAGACCCTAAGTCCCACAATGAGCAGTTCTTC.